This entry concerns a single T cell receptor (beta chain). Its specificity is not known. The entry originates in a study of cytotoxic CD8 clonotypes in ibrutinib-treated CLL. Study details: IGHV unmutated about 17; relapsed/refractory around twelve; treatment-naive over 14.

Assay: immunoSEQ multiplex PCR; the TCRdb copy retains only in-frame clones and omits some. Among around 160,000 clones, 81% were seen once, and the ten largest hold about 2%. From cryopreserved PBMCs came 2 to 2.5 micrograms of genomic DNA used for TCR beta libraries. Study results and limitations: The clonality rise at ibrutinib response reflected private clonotype expansion. At baseline, clonality was higher than in age-matched healthy donors and correlated with CD8+ counts.

The CDR3 contains 14 residues. Germline V lookup: CDR1 SGHRS, CDR2 YFSETQ. The ends were cut back, 4 bases at V and 0 bases at J, with 7 bases in the middle. This sequence originates from a human donor with chronic lymphocytic leukemia. Here the sequenced sample was PBMCs, taken after 12 months of ibrutinib treatment. The V and J genes are TRBV5-1 and TRBJ1-4, with D maybe TRBD1 (6 bases). This CDR3 is CASSRTATNEKLFF. The CDR3 DNA is TGCGCCAGCAGCCGGACAGCAACTAATGAAAAACTGTTTTTT.